Sequencing of this T cell receptor beta chain was carried out in a study of blood T cell repertoires in COVID-19. The overall study: T cells, B-cell-depleted T cells, or PBMCs supplied cDNA or gDNA.

The V and J ends lost 2 bases and 0 bases respectively, with 10 bases between them. The germline V gene encodes CDR1 MNHEY and CDR2 SVGAGI. This CDR3 is built from 16 residues. In Seattle, patients joined the study during active infection and were tracked longitudinally. In the authors' methods: Quantification of nucleated cells was approximated via reference gene primer amplification. The table came from immunoSEQ multiplex PCR; TCRdb's copy has only in-frame clones and leaves some out. The V and J calls and clone size come from that table; D and trimming were worked out from the DNA. This sample has 300,000 to 350,000 clones, with around 88% found just once.

The chain joins TRBV6-5 to TRBJ1-4; D remains unclear. This TCR came from a woman aged 25 to 39 with COVID-19, enrolled during active disease. What was sequenced was peripheral blood. CDR3 sequence reads: CASSYAHSATNEKLFF. CDR3 DNA sequence: TGTGCCAGCAGTTACGCGCACAGTGCAACTAATGAAAAACTGTTTTTT.